Following are 24 T cell receptor beta chains from one sample sequenced in a study of tumor-infiltrating lymphocytes in primary liver carcinoma. The template, about 540 ng total RNA, yielded TCR beta cDNA made with a constant-region primer. Libraries of TCR beta came from three nested multiplex PCR rounds with slightly modified ARM-PCR. It was with TRBV1-TRBV30 forward primers and a C-beta reverse primer that the first two PCR rounds were run, at 10 to 11 cycles each. Via MiXCR, TCRdb re-called the multiplex PCR reads, giving one row per CDR3 protein. The sample shows about 120,000 distinct CDR3 sequences, about two thirds of them seen only once. Co-extracting RNA and DNA was done with 20-30 mg of unsorted bulk tissue as input. Input material: tumor-adjacent normal liver tissue. The receptors derive from a woman aged 60-75 years with primary liver carcinoma and hepatitis B virus infection.

For this clonotype: The CDR3 end shows no conserved phenylalanine or tryptophan, and so a read error is likely. This chain uses TRBV5-4 with TRBJ2-3, with D possibly called TRBD1 or TRBD2 (5 bases each). The CDR3 is 16 residues long. The germline V gene encodes CDR1 SGHNT and CDR2 YYREEE (reference sequence). This chain's CDR3 is CASGLGVRPYTVTQYL. In nucleotides, the CDR3 is TGTGCCAGCGGCTTGGGGGTACGACCCTACACAGTTACGCAGTATCTT.

V gene TRBV13 combines with J gene TRBJ1-2, with no clear D. Germline CDR1 and CDR2: PRHDT and FYEKMQ (reference sequence). The CDR3 has 14 amino acids. Trimming shortened V by 7 bases and J by 6 bases, and 18 bases separated the two germline ends. CDR3 loop: CASNRKEGVDGYTF. CDR3 in DNA: TGTGCCAGCAACCGCAAGGAGGGAGTGGATGGCTACACCTTC.

Details on this clonotype: At one of its ends the junction is not consistent with the germline gene, which may arise from a read error. The CDR3 loop reads CASSFGILGETRYF. The CDR3, as DNA: TGTGCCAGCAGCTTCGGGATCTTGGGGGAAACGCGGTATTTT. The rearrangement joins TRBV11-2 to TRBJ2-3; possibly TRBD1 or TRBD2 for D (5 bases each). Germline V gene lookup returns CDR1 SGHAT and CDR2 FQNNGV. The CDR3 totals 14 residues.

This clonotype is medium-sized by share. The rearrangement joins TRBV11-2 to TRBJ1-1; 7 nucleotides match TRBD1. The CDR3 is 13 residues long. Unmatched junction bases numbered 2, after V lost 0 bases and J lost 7 bases. Germline CDR1 SGHAT, CDR2 FQNNGV. CDR3 DNA: TGTGCCAGCAGCTTAGAGTCAGGGGGTGAAGCTTTCTTT. It codes for CASSLESGGEAFF.

This chain connects TRBV6-5 to TRBJ1-5; D is undetermined. The J call may be incorrect, as the DNA end agrees better with TRBJ2-3. CDR1 MNHEY and CDR2 SVGAGI come from the germline V gene. The CDR3 is 13 amino acids. CDR3 region: CASSPRWDEPQYF. The CDR3 nucleotides read TGTGCCAGCAGTCCACGATGGGATGAGCCCCAGTATTTT.

In regard to this clonotype: One end of the junction does not line up with germline, which may come from a read error. The rearrangement links TRBV5-4 to TRBJ1-3; D is unclear. This CDR3 comprises 14 residues. Germline V gives CDR1 SGHNT, CDR2 YYREEE (reference sequence). The CDR3 DNA is TGTGCCAGCAGCCGGACTGAGCCTGGAAACACCATATGTTTT. Its protein product is CASSRTEPGNTICF. The full variable domain, with the rest looked up from reference TRBV5-4 and TRBJ1-3, is ETGVTQSPTHLIKTRGQQVTLRCSSQSGHNTVSWYQQALGQGPQFIFQYYREEENGRGNFPPRFSGLQFPNYSSELNVNALELDDSALYLCASSRTEPGNTICFGEGSWLTVV.

Note on this clonotype: The junction differs from germline at one of its ends, possibly a read error. The chain carries TRBV7-8 and TRBJ2-2; 7 bases are shared with TRBD1. CDR1 is SGHVS, CDR2 FQNEAQ, per germline. The CDR3 spans 16 residues. The CDR3 loop is CVSSLATGVWTGELFF. The CDR3 DNA sequence: TGTGTCAGCAGCTTAGCCACAGGGGTATGGACCGGGGAGCTGTTTTTT.

A note on this clonotype: The conserved phenylalanine or tryptophan is not found at the CDR3 terminus, so this likely reflects a read error. The rearrangement uses TRBV5-4 and TRBJ1-1; D call uncertain. The germline gives CDR1 SGHNT, CDR2 YYREEE (reference sequence). This CDR3 is built from 14 residues. The CDR3 DNA reads as TGTGCCAGCAACTTGAGGTACTTGAACACTGAAGCTTTCCTT. Its translation: CASNLRYLNTEAFL.

The chain recombines TRBV5-1 with TRBJ2-2; 13 bases agree with TRBD2. The germline V gene encodes CDR1 SGHRS and CDR2 YFSETQ. With V trimmed by 7 bases and J by 1 base, 13 bases remained unmatched. This CDR3 has 19 residues. Here the CDR3 reads CASDSGLAGILVNTGELFF. The CDR3 nucleotides are TGCGCCAGCGACTCGGGACTAGCGGGAATTCTGGTGAACACCGGGGAGCTGTTTTTT.

A note on this clonotype: It is unclear where the CDR3 begins or ends on the DNA, so no DNA is shown, and the CDR3 is as TCRdb lists it. The V call is TRBV29-1, the J call TRBJ2-7; the listed D gene, TRBD1, was not tested against the DNA. Germline-derived CDR1 and CDR2 are SQVTM and ANQGSEA. 13 amino acids form the CDR3, both terminal residues included. The CDR3 here is CGVARGTTYEQYF.

This clonotype was observed many times. V gene TRBV6-1 combines with J gene TRBJ2-7; 12 bases line up with TRBD2. The length of the CDR3 is 17 residues. Germline trimming cut 2 bases from V and 6 bases from J; bases unmatched to any gene: 11. Per the germline V gene, CDR1 is MNHNS and CDR2 is SASEGT. The CDR3 DNA is TGTGCCAGCAGTGAAAGAGCTCCTAGCGGGAGGGTTACCGAGCAGTACTTC. Its translation: CASSERAPSGRVTEQYF.

J is TRBJ2-7 and V is TRBV29-1, with D unclear. The CDR3 has 14 amino acids. The germline V gene encodes CDR1 SQVTM and CDR2 ANQGSEA. Trimming pared 4 bases from V and 4 bases from J, leaving 17 bases between. The CDR3, as DNA: TGCAGCGTTGTGGGCACAGAGGCAACATACGAGCAGTACTTC. It is translated as CSVVGTEATYEQYF.

Regarding this clonotype: The junction does not match germline at one end; this may be a read error. The chain recombines TRBV11-2 with TRBJ2-3; 10 nucleotides match TRBD2. The CDR3 spans 19 residues. In germline, CDR1 is SGHAT, CDR2 FQNNGV. CDR3 nucleotide sequence: TGTGCCAGCAGCCCAGAAAGTGGGACTAGCGACCGGTGGACGGATATGCAGTATTTT. It yields the protein CASSPESGTSDRWTDMQYF. Based on the CDR3 plus reference TRBV11-2 and TRBJ2-3, the full variable domain is EAGVAQSPRYKIIEKRQSVAFWCNPISGHATLYWYQQILGQGPKLLIQFQNNGVVDDSQLPKDRFSAERLKGVDSTLKIQPAKLEDSAVYLCASSPESGTSDRWTDMQYFGPGTRLTVL.

Note on this clonotype: Germline and junction disagree at one end, which may indicate a read error. The V gene is TRBV11-2, the J gene TRBJ2-3, with TRBD2 identical over 8 bases. The CDR3 runs to 14 residues. CDR1 is SGHAT and CDR2 is FQNNGV in the germline V gene. The CDR3 coding sequence is TGTGCCAGGAGCTTAGAGCCTGGCGGGAGGTCGCAGTATTTT. It codes for CARSLEPGGRSQYF.

In its sample, this clonotype was seen once. The rearrangement uses TRBV11-3 and TRBJ2-5; D ambiguous. Germline lookup yields CDR1 SGHNT and CDR2 YENEEA. Between the trimmed V and J ends, which lost 1 base and 7 bases, there was a span of 19 bases. This CDR3 contains 16 residues. CDR3 bases: TGTGCCAGCAGCTTAGGAACCCAGTGGGCCCCCTGGACCCAGTACTTC. Translated, it gives CASSLGTQWAPWTQYF. The full variable domain, rest sourced from reference TRBV11-3 and TRBJ2-5, is EAGVVQSPRYKIIEKKQPVAFWCNPISGHNTLYWYLQNLGQGPELLIRYENEEAVDDSQLPKDRFSAERLKGVDSTLKIQPAELGDSAVYLCASSLGTQWAPWTQYFGPGTRLLVL.

As to this clonotype: Germline and junction disagree at one end, which may indicate a read error. The V gene is TRBV12-3 or TRBV12-4, the J gene TRBJ2-1; a possible D gene is TRBD1 (5 bases). The CDR3 covers 11 residues. CDR3 in DNA: TGTGACAGCAGTTGGGGCAGGACGCAGTTCTTC. Protein product: CDSSWGRTQFF.

This clonotype was detected only a few times. This sequence may be a read error, since a much larger clone differs from it by one base. V gene TRBV5-4 combines with J gene TRBJ2-1; 11 bases agree with TRBD2. The CDR3 runs to 14 residues. Germline V gene data show CDR1 as SGHNT and CDR2 as YYREEE (reference sequence). The CDR3 sequence: CASSPGLAVNGQFF. CDR3 bases: TGTGCCAGCAGCCCGGGACTAGCGGTCAATGGGCAGTTCTTC.

A note on this clonotype: This may be a read error: a much more frequent sequence differs by one nucleotide. The genes are TRBV30 and TRBJ2-3, with no clear D. CDR3 length equals 17 residues. Germline V gives CDR1 GTSNPN, CDR2 SVGIG (reference sequence). This chain's CDR3 is CASSVIGRTKSTDTQYF. CDR3 coding DNA: TGTGCCTCGAGTGTAATTGGGCGTACCAAAAGCACAGATACGCAGTATTTT.

Worth noting for this clonotype: With a much larger clone just one base away, this may be a read error. The CDR3 loop reads CASKPQGEVQPQHF. CDR3 DNA: TGTGCCAGCAAACCTCAGGGGGAAGTACAGCCCCAGCATTTT. The chain combines TRBV28 with TRBJ1-5, with 7 bases fitting TRBD1. V lost 7 bases and J lost 7; bases outside the gene matches: 10. Germline V gene data show CDR1 as MDHEN and CDR2 as SYDVKM. The CDR3 spans 14 residues.

The rearrangement links TRBV11-2 to TRBJ2-3; D not certain. CDR3 length: 13 amino acids. Germline CDR1 and CDR2: SGHAT and FQNNGV. V lost 3 bases, J lost 6 bases, and 10 bases lay in between. The CDR3 nucleotides are TGTGCCAGCAGCTTTACAGTGGCGGATACGCAGTATTTT. As protein: CASSFTVADTQYF. Full variable domain (rest looked up from reference TRBV11-2 and TRBJ2-3): EAGVAQSPRYKIIEKRQSVAFWCNPISGHATLYWYQQILGQGPKLLIQFQNNGVVDDSQLPKDRFSAERLKGVDSTLKIQPAKLEDSAVYLCASSFTVADTQYFGPGTRLTVL.

For this clonotype: One end of the junction does not line up with germline, which may come from a read error. The rearrangement joins TRBV24-1 to TRBJ2-7; no clear D. This CDR3 has 10 residues. From germline, CDR1 is KGHDR and CDR2 SFDVKD. DNA for the CDR3: TGTACCACCAGTGAATACGAGCAGTACTTC. It encodes CTTSEYEQYF.

This clonotype was found a few times. This may be a read error: a much more frequent sequence differs by one nucleotide. This chain links TRBV5-1 with TRBJ2-1; TRBD2 agrees at 9 bases. The CDR3 has 14 residues. After removal of 2 bases from V and 8 bases from J, the junction contained 5 bases not matched to a gene. From germline, CDR1 is SGHRS and CDR2 YFSETQ. The CDR3 nucleotides read TGCGCCAGCAGCTTTAGCGGGGGCCGGGATGAGCAGTTCTTC. Its translation is CASSFSGGRDEQFF.

Turning to this clonotype: A junction end diverges from the germline sequence, so it may reflect a read error. V gene TRBV5-1 combines with J gene TRBJ2-2, with 14 nucleotides matching TRBD2. Germline CDR1 reads SGHRS; CDR2 reads YFSETQ. The length of the CDR3 is 17 residues. CDR3 coding DNA: TGCGCCAGCAGTCCCGGGACTAGCGGGAGTATCACCAGGGAGCTGTTTTTT. Translation: CASSPGTSGSITRELFF.

This sequence joins TRBV5-6 and TRBJ1-2; possible D gene TRBD1, 5 bases. V lost 0 bases and J lost 10, with 19 bases in between. The CDR3 is made up of 15 amino acids. The germline V gene has CDR1 SGHDT and CDR2 YYEEEE. DNA of the CDR3: TGTGCCAGCAGCTTGGTCGGGGGACTTCCGGACGACTACACCTTC. Encoded protein: CASSLVGGLPDDYTF.